This T cell receptor (beta chain) stems from a study of blood T cell repertoires in COVID-19. About the study: T cells, B-cell-depleted T cells, or PBMCs supplied cDNA or gDNA.

Sequenced by immunoSEQ multiplex PCR; TCRdb stores in-frame clones only, minus some. The data contain a few hundred thousand clones, less than 85% of them singletons. V was trimmed by 6 bases and J by 5 bases, leaving 10 bases between them. In germline, CDR1 is LNHDA, CDR2 SQIVND (reference sequence). This CDR3 is built from 12 residues. This study enrolled people aged 18 to 89 from approximately 25 US geographic areas. Cohorts were assigned according to the clinical history that participants reported. The sequence derives from a woman between 45 and 60 years old who had recovered from COVID-19. The V gene is TRBV19, the J gene TRBJ2-5, with TRBD1 as a possible D gene (5 bases). Input material: PBMCs or T cells enriched from blood (not recorded which). CDR3 loop: CASRQGSETQYF. CDR3 bases: TGTGCCAGTAGGCAGGGCTCTGAGACCCAGTACTTC.